These 29 T cell receptor beta chains came from one sample sequenced in a study of T cell responses to AZD1222 COVID-19 vaccine. The data were produced by immunoSEQ multiplex PCR, yet TCRdb's version contains in-frame clones alone and is incomplete. The data show about 83,000 clones, around 86% seen once. Sequenced here: peripheral blood, sampled on day 0 of AZD1222 vaccination. Source of these receptors: an adult in good health.

The chain links TRBV2 to TRBJ1-6; tentatively, D is TRBD1 (6 bases). V lost 4 bases and J lost 10, with 14 bases in between. CDR1 SNHLY and CDR2 FYNNEI come from the germline V gene. The CDR3 contains 14 residues. The chain's CDR3 is CASSAWGRGSPLHF. DNA for the CDR3: TGTGCCAGCAGTGCTTGGGGGCGCGGATCACCCCTCCACTTT.

This chain links TRBV19 with TRBJ2-1, with D unresolved. This CDR3 has 12 amino acids. CDR1 is LNHDA and CDR2 is SQIVND in the germline V gene (reference sequence). Trimming pared 8 bases from V and 9 bases from J, leaving 14 bases between. CDR3 in amino acids: CASSNTGLEQFF. The CDR3 DNA sequence: TGTGCCAGTTCAAATACGGGCCTTGAGCAGTTCTTC.

This clone was seen more than once but under ten times. CDR3 sequence: CASSQGQNTGELFF. In DNA form, the CDR3 reads TGTGCCAGTAGCCAAGGACAGAACACCGGGGAGCTGTTTTTT. The chain joins TRBV19 to TRBJ2-2; perhaps TRBD1 as D (5 bases). CDR3 length: 14 residues. The germline V gene encodes CDR1 LNHDA and CDR2 SQIVND (reference sequence). V was shortened by 6 bases and J by 1 base, with 9 bases between the two germline ends. The whole variable domain, remainder taken from reference TRBV19 and TRBJ2-2, is DGGITQSPKYLFRKEGQNVTLSCEQNLNHDAMYWYRQDPGQGLRLIYYSQIVNDFQKGDIAEGYSVSREKKESFPLTVTSAQKNPTAFYLCASSQGQNTGELFFGEGSRLTVL.

This clone was seen a single time. The chain couples TRBV6-1 to TRBJ2-3; 7 nucleotides agree with TRBD2. Looked up from germline, CDR1 is MNHNS and CDR2 is SASEGT. V lost 5 bases to trimming and J lost 5 bases; unmatched junction nucleotides: 10. The CDR3 is 15 residues long. The CDR3 nucleotides read TGTGCCAGCAGTCATTCCGGGACTACCCAAGATACGCAGTATTTT. This gives the protein CASSHSGTTQDTQYF.

The chain links TRBV15 to TRBJ1-5; D is unresolved. The CDR3 loop spans 12 amino acids. Germline CDR1 is LNHNV and CDR2 is YYDKDF (reference sequence). V lost 4 bases and J 6 bases, leaving 7 bases between the germline ends. CDR3 sequence: CATSKLGQPQHF. CDR3 in DNA: TGTGCCACCAGCAAACTTGGTCAGCCCCAGCATTTT.

This chain links TRBV30 with TRBJ1-2, with D possibly TRBD1 on 5 matching bases. CDR1 is GTSNPN, CDR2 SVGIG, per germline (reference sequence). Trimming stripped 3 bases from V and 8 bases from J, with 19 bases between. The CDR3 totals 14 residues. CDR3 DNA sequence: TGTGCCTGGAGCCCCCTCCCCAGGGCTGGCGGCTACACCTTC. Amino acids: CAWSPLPRAGGYTF.

The chain combines TRBV29-1 with TRBJ1-4; weak D call: TRBD1 (6 bases). Germline V gene lookup returns CDR1 SQVTM and CDR2 ANQGSEA. This CDR3 is built from 13 residues. V was cut by 6 bases and J by 5 bases, with 13 bases left in between. The CDR3 DNA reads TGCAGCGTCGGTGCAGGGGTAAATGAAAAACTGTTTTTT. This encodes CSVGAGVNEKLFF.

The rearrangement links TRBV10-1 to TRBJ2-3; TRBD1 aligns across 11 bases. The CDR3 runs to 15 residues. Germline V gene sequence: CDR1 WNHNN, CDR2 SYGVQD (reference sequence). V was clipped by 5 bases and J by 3 bases; unmatched bases: 4. CDR3 region: CASSHGTGGTDTQYF. As DNA, the CDR3 is TGCGCCAGCAGTCACGGGACAGGGGGAACAGATACGCAGTATTTT.

This rearrangement joins TRBV7-2 to TRBJ1-5; the D gene is possibly TRBD1 (5 bases). CDR3 length equals 15 residues. With 5 bases removed from V and 3 bases from J, the gap between germline ends came to 14 bases. Germline CDR1 reads SGHTA; CDR2 reads FQGNSA. In nucleotides, the CDR3 is TGTGCCAGCAGCGTTCCGGGACGGGACAATCAGCCCCAGCATTTT. Translation: CASSVPGRDNQPQHF.

The chain recombines TRBV6-5 with TRBJ1-2; possible D gene TRBD1, 5 bases. Germline CDR1 MNHEY, CDR2 SVGAGI. Trimming pared 7 bases from V and 14 bases from J, leaving 17 bases between. The CDR3 length is 11 residues. The CDR3 DNA sequence: TGTGCCAGCACGGACATACCGGCGGTTACCTTC. Protein: CASTDIPAVTF.

V is TRBV28 and J is TRBJ1-1, with TRBD1 as a possible D gene (6 bases). The germline CDR1 and CDR2 sequences are MDHEN and SYDVKM. The CDR3 extends over 14 amino acids. V shed 7 bases and J shed 0 bases, with 12 bases lying between them. CDR3 in DNA: TGTGCCAGCATTATGGACAGACTGAACACTGAAGCTTTCTTT. This encodes CASIMDRLNTEAFF.

The CDR3 DNA is TGTGCCAGCAGGTTAACAGGGGCCCCCTATGGCTACACCTTC. It yields the protein CASRLTGAPYGYTF. The chain links TRBV6-4 to TRBJ1-2; 7 nucleotides match TRBD1. The J segment lost 4 bases and the V segment lost 6 bases, leaving 8 bases of the junction unmatched. This CDR3 contains 14 residues. Germline lookup yields CDR1 MRHNA and CDR2 SNTAGT.

In its sample, this clone was seen once. The chain recombines TRBV4-2 with TRBJ2-1; TRBD1 aligns across 10 bases. V was pared by 6 bases and J by 5 bases, with 1 base of the junction left unmatched. Germline CDR1 and CDR2: LGHNA and YNFKEQ. This CDR3 comprises 13 residues. The CDR3 bases are TGTGCCAGCAGAGGGACAGGGGACAATGAGCAGTTCTTC. Encoded protein: CASRGTGDNEQFF.

The chain uses TRBV6-2 or TRBV6-3 and TRBJ1-2, with 9 nucleotides matching TRBD1. The V gene's germline CDR1 is MNHEY and CDR2 SVGEGT. This CDR3 has 17 amino acids. V shed 2 bases and J 8 bases; nucleotides not matched to a gene: 15. Here the CDR3 DNA reads TGTGCCAGCAGTTACCGTTCGCGGACAGGGGAACATGGGGGCTACACCTTC. Protein sequence: CASSYRSRTGEHGGYTF.

This clone showed up just a few times. This rearrangement joins TRBV5-1 to TRBJ1-5; the match to TRBD1 covers 9 bases. Germline CDR1 and CDR2: SGHRS and YFSETQ. V was clipped by 4 bases and J by 6 bases; unmatched bases: 8. The CDR3 has 15 residues. The CDR3, as DNA: TGCGCCAGCAGCCCCACCGGGACAGGGAGTCAGCCCCAGCATTTT. Translation gives CASSPTGTGSQPQHF.

The V call is TRBV7-9, the J call TRBJ2-5; TRBD1 matches 9 bases. There are 15 residues in the CDR3. The germline CDR1 and CDR2 sequences are SEHNR and FQNEAQ (reference sequence). V shed 4 bases, J shed 4 bases, and the junction held 7 bases outside the gene matches. DNA for the CDR3: TGTGCCAGCAGCTGGGGACAGGGAATGGGAGAGACCCAGTACTTC. Its protein is CASSWGQGMGETQYF.

The chain uses TRBV29-1 and TRBJ1-2, with D tentatively TRBD1 (6 bases). Germline lookup yields CDR1 SQVTM and CDR2 ANQGSEA. The CDR3 is made up of 13 amino acids. V was clipped by 6 bases and J by 7 bases, with 18 bases between them. The CDR3 loop is CSVLPQQGSGYTF. Here the CDR3 DNA reads TGCAGCGTCCTCCCACAGCAGGGGTCTGGCTACACCTTC.

The J gene is TRBJ1-2, the V gene TRBV15, with D tentatively TRBD1 (6 bases). Per the germline V gene, CDR1 is LNHNV and CDR2 is YYDKDF (reference sequence). The V end lost 0 bases, the J end lost 4 bases, and 18 bases lay between the germline ends. This CDR3 comprises 17 residues. CDR3 DNA: TGTGCCACCAGCAGAGAGGGGGCCCTTGGAGGGAGCTATGGCTACACCTTC. Translated, it gives CATSREGALGGSYGYTF.

The V gene is TRBV28, the J gene TRBJ1-5; D is ambiguous. The CDR3 spans 14 residues. The V gene's germline CDR1 is MDHEN and CDR2 SYDVKM. V was cut by 1 base and J by 3 bases, with 7 bases left in between. CDR3 coding DNA: TGTGCCAGCAGTTTATCACTGATCAATCAGCCCCAGCATTTT. As protein: CASSLSLINQPQHF.

The genes are TRBV28 and TRBJ2-2; 9 bases align to TRBD2. CDR1 is MDHEN, CDR2 SYDVKM, per germline. The ends lost 3 bases at V and 7 bases at J; junction bases unmatched: 6. The CDR3 runs to 15 residues. The CDR3 sequence: CASSFVAGVIGELFF. CDR3 DNA: TGTGCCAGCAGTTTTGTAGCGGGAGTGATCGGGGAGCTGTTTTTT.

This clone is a singleton in its sample. This sequence joins TRBV2 and TRBJ2-5; D call uncertain. V was trimmed by 7 bases and J by 0 bases, leaving 6 bases between them. Germline V gene data show CDR1 as SNHLY and CDR2 as FYNNEI. CDR3 length: 12 amino acids. The CDR3: CASNKHQETQYF. The CDR3 bases are TGTGCCAGCAACAAGCACCAAGAGACCCAGTACTTC. Combining the CDR3 with reference TRBV2 and TRBJ2-5 gives the whole variable domain EPEVTQTPSHQVTQMGQEVILRCVPISNHLYFYWYRQILGQKVEFLVSFYNNEISEKSEIFDDQFSVERPDGSNFTLKIRSTKLEDSAMYFCASNKHQETQYFGPGTRLLVL.

This clone was picked up one time. The chain uses TRBV7-2 and TRBJ2-5; TRBD2 matches at 9 bases. The CDR3 consists of 16 residues. Trimming took 1 base from V and 4 from J; bases not matched to a gene: 7. The germline V gene has CDR1 SGHTA and CDR2 FQGNSA. The CDR3 is CASSLGSAGGPETQYF. The CDR3 DNA reads TGTGCCAGCAGCTTAGGGTCGGCGGGGGGGCCAGAGACCCAGTACTTC.

The J gene is TRBJ1-2, the V gene TRBV7-2, with D possibly being TRBD1 (6 bases). V lost 1 base and J lost 1, with 10 bases in between. The CDR3 sequence is 15 residues long. The germline gives CDR1 SGHTA, CDR2 FQGNSA. CDR3 amino acids: CASSLDTGSNYGYTF. CDR3 DNA: TGTGCCAGCAGCTTAGATACAGGGAGTAACTATGGCTACACCTTC. Full variable domain (missing parts from reference TRBV7-2 and TRBJ1-2): GAGVSQSPSNKVTEKGKDVELRCDPISGHTALYWYRQSLGQGLEFLIYFQGNSAPDKSGLPSDRFSAERTGGSVSTLTIQRTQQEDSAVYLCASSLDTGSNYGYTFGSGTRLTVV.

CDR3 sequence: CASSLDSGRAYNEQFF. CDR3 in DNA: TGTGCCAGCAGCTTGGATAGCGGGAGGGCCTACAATGAGCAGTTCTTC. This chain uses TRBV5-4 with TRBJ2-1; 11 positions agree with TRBD2. V lost 0 bases, J lost 2 bases, and 1 base stayed unmatched. In germline, CDR1 is SGHNT, CDR2 YYREEE (reference sequence). This CDR3 region has 16 residues.

The rearrangement uses TRBV19 and TRBJ1-4; D perhaps matches TRBD1 (5 bases). Looked up from germline, CDR1 is LNHDA and CDR2 is SQIVND (reference sequence). This CDR3 is built from 14 residues. V lost 5 bases to trimming and J lost 4 bases, with 11 bases between them. This CDR3 reads CASSPGQDNEKLFF. In nucleotides, the CDR3 is TGTGCCAGTAGTCCCGGACAAGATAATGAAAAACTGTTTTTT. Together with reference TRBV19 and TRBJ1-4, the CDR3 gives the full variable domain: DGGITQSPKYLFRKEGQNVTLSCEQNLNHDAMYWYRQDPGQGLRLIYYSQIVNDFQKGDIAEGYSVSREKKESFPLTVTSAQKNPTAFYLCASSPGQDNEKLFFGSGTQLSVL.

The chain links TRBV7-2 to TRBJ2-1; no firm D call. CDR3 length: 17 residues. CDR1 and CDR2 from the germline V gene are SGHTA and FQGNSA. Trimming removed 0 bases from V and 2 bases from J, with 14 bases in between. CDR3 nucleotide sequence: TGTGCCAGCAGCTTAGCGCATGGGGTAGGAACCTACAATGAGCAGTTCTTC. Translated, it gives CASSLAHGVGTYNEQFF.

This clone showed up just a few times. The chain couples TRBV7-8 to TRBJ1-5; tentatively, D is TRBD1 (5 bases). V lost 5 bases and J lost 5, with 19 bases in between. The CDR3 sequence is 16 residues long. Germline V gene lookup returns CDR1 SGHVS and CDR2 FQNEAQ. The CDR3 protein is CASSPTRGGNHQPQHF. As DNA, the CDR3 is TGTGCCAGCAGCCCAACAAGGGGAGGGAACCATCAGCCCCAGCATTTT.

The rearrangement links TRBV5-1 to TRBJ1-1; D not resolved. Per the germline V gene, CDR1 is SGHRS and CDR2 is YFSETQ. V shed 4 bases and J shed 1 base, with 14 bases lying between them. The CDR3 length is 15 residues. CDR3 coding DNA: TGCGCCAGCAGCCAAAGCCCGCTCCGGAACACTGAAGCTTTCTTT. Protein sequence: CASSQSPLRNTEAFF.

The rearrangement uses TRBV6-6 and TRBJ2-7; 7 bases are a match to TRBD1. The CDR3 length is 13 residues. Germline CDR1 MNHNY, CDR2 SVGAGI (reference sequence). V was clipped by 7 bases and J by 4 bases; unmatched bases: 7. CDR3 DNA: TGTGCCAGCACAAGACAGGGTTGGTACGAGCAGTACTTC. It encodes CASTRQGWYEQYF.